Shown below are 9 T cell receptor beta chains from a single sample sequenced in a study of control samples from healthy donors and cancer patients (dated by TCRdb to 2018 to 2020). The library was generated by the immunoSEQ multiplex PCR assay. Sourced from immuneACCESS, this table was stored by TCRdb with only in-frame sequences that have V and J called. A share of the clones is absent; for the studies checked, an unresolved V gene accounts for under half, and the remainder has no known explanation. This sample holds under 80,000 clones; 93% were observed only once. The ten largest clones take up around 1.3% of the sample. The specimen sequenced was PBMCs. The receptors originated from a woman in her 40s with lung cancer.

The rearrangement links TRBV19 to TRBJ1-4, with D unclear. V was pared by 7 bases and J by 8 bases, with 23 bases between. The CDR3 extends over 16 amino acids. CDR1 is LNHDA, CDR2 SQIVND, per germline (reference sequence). The CDR3 sequence: CASTTSRASGREKLFF. The CDR3 coding sequence is TGTGCCAGTACCACCTCGCGGGCATCTGGGCGAGAAAAACTGTTTTTT.

The CDR3 nucleotides are TGTGCCAGCATGGGGACAGGGACTTACAATGAGCAGTTCTTC. Translating it yields CASMGTGTYNEQFF. The chain recombines TRBV25-1 with TRBJ2-1; 9 bases line up with TRBD1. Germline V gives CDR1 MGHDK, CDR2 SYGVNS. The ends lost 7 bases at V and 4 bases at J; junction bases unmatched: 5. The CDR3 sequence is 14 residues long.

The gene calls are TRBV5-1 and TRBJ1-2; D gene uncertain. Trimming removed 0 bases at V and 4 bases at J, with 10 bases between. There are 14 residues in the CDR3. The germline CDR1 and CDR2 sequences are SGHRS and YFSETQ. CDR3 residues: CASSLDQISYGYTF. In DNA, the CDR3 is TGCGCCAGCAGCTTGGACCAGATCTCCTATGGCTACACCTTC. The variable domain in full, with the rest retrieved from reference TRBV5-1 and TRBJ1-2, is KAGVTQTPRYLIKTRGQQVTLSCSPISGHRSVSWYQQTPGQGLQFLFEYFSETQRNKGNFPGRFSGRQFSNSRSEMNVSTLELGDSALYLCASSLDQISYGYTFGSGTRLTVV.

The J gene is TRBJ2-7, the V gene TRBV11-3; 9 bases align to TRBD1. V shed 5 bases and J 0 bases; nucleotides not matched to a gene: 5. Germline-derived CDR1 and CDR2 are SGHNT and YENEEA. The CDR3 consists of 15 residues. Here the CDR3 DNA reads TGTGCCAGCAGCCCTGGACAGGGGAGCTCCTACGAGCAGTACTTC. It specifies CASSPGQGSSYEQYF.

The chain joins TRBV18 to TRBJ1-5; D may be TRBD1 (6 bases). CDR1 and CDR2 (germline): KGHSH, LQKENI. Trimming pared 7 bases from V and 1 base from J, leaving 26 bases between. This CDR3 spans 19 amino acids. The CDR3 DNA reads TGTGCCAGCTTCCACCCTAAAGACGGGACAAGGGAGAGCAATCAGCCCCAGCATTTT. It yields the protein CASFHPKDGTRESNQPQHF.

This clone was seen just once. The CDR3, as DNA: TGTGCCAGCACCAACCCGGGAGTAGATACGCAGTATTTT. Translated, it gives CASTNPGVDTQYF. V usage is TRBV12-3 or TRBV12-4 and J usage is TRBJ2-3, with a tentative D call TRBD2 (6 bases). V was pared by 7 bases and J by 5 bases, with 13 bases between. The CDR3 is 13 amino acids.

The rearrangement links TRBV5-4 to TRBJ1-1, with D perhaps TRBD1 (6 bases). The V gene's germline CDR1 is SGHNT and CDR2 YYREEE (reference sequence). This CDR3 contains 14 residues. The V and J ends lost 1 base and 5 bases respectively, with 12 bases between them. In DNA, the CDR3 is TGTGCCAGCAGCTTGTCGCTGGGGGCTACTGAAGCTTTCTTT. It is translated as CASSLSLGATEAFF.

The sample holds a few counts of this clone. V gene TRBV10-3 combines with J gene TRBJ2-7, with D perhaps assigned TRBD1 or TRBD2 (5 bases each). Between the trimmed V and J ends, which lost 5 bases and 6 bases, there was a span of 20 bases. The CDR3 is 15 amino acids. In germline, CDR1 is ENHRY, CDR2 SYGVKD. DNA for the CDR3: TGTGCCATCAGTACCGGGCCCGGGGCGGCTCGCGAGCAGTACTTC. Translating gives CAISTGPGAAREQYF.

This rearrangement joins TRBV5-4 to TRBJ1-1; D is undetermined. Trimming took 7 bases from V and 0 from J, leaving 10 bases between them. This CDR3 region has 13 residues. Germline V gene data show CDR1 as SGHNT and CDR2 as YYREEE (reference sequence). The CDR3 DNA is TGTGCCAGCTGCCTTGGGGTGAACACTGAAGCTTTCTTT. Translated: CASCLGVNTEAFF.